This T cell receptor (beta chain) was profiled in a study of technical replicates of blood from a few donors (dated by TCRdb to 2016 to 2017). Reading from cysteine to phenylalanine, the CDR3 counts 18 amino acids. Of all the DNA, just the CDR3 is kept, 54 bases in frame from base 1. The germline V gene (reference sequence) provides CDR1 SSHAT and CDR2 FNYEAQ. The V end gives up 5 bases and the J end 2 bases, leaving 5 bases in the junction not matched to a gene. The library was generated by the immunoSEQ multiplex PCR assay. Sourced from immuneACCESS, this table was stored by TCRdb with only in-frame sequences that have V and J called. A share of the clones is absent; for the studies checked, an unresolved V gene accounts for under half, and the remainder has no known explanation. Here the sample has 60,000 to 95,000 clones; 91% occur a single time. Less than 0.4% of the sample comes from the top ten.

Of note for this clone: It lacks a known antigen. The sample holds no much larger clone one base away, and base qualities are not on file.

This receptor was taken from a human donor in good health. Some clones in this sample may be carry-over from other donors' samples. The sequencing sample was made of T cells isolated from PBMCs. The chain uses TRBV7-7 and TRBJ2-6, with TRBD2 matching 14 junction bases. The DNA sequence is as follows: TGTGCCAGCAGCCCGGGACTAGCGGGAGTCGCTGGGGCCAACGTCCTGACTTTC. Its product reads: CASSPGLAGVAGANVLTF.